These 18 T cell receptor beta chains share one sample of origin, sequenced in a study of shared clonotypes between healthy human individuals. The assay was immunoSEQ multiplex PCR, and TCRdb's table has in-frame clones only and misses some. This table holds more than 1,200,000 clones, 98% found once. The sample consisted of naive CD4+ T cells sorted from blood. This sample's subset: CD45RA+ positively selected. The receptors shown here come from a man aged 30 to 39 in good health.

V is TRBV6-1 and J is TRBJ2-7, with D possibly matching TRBD1 (5 bases). Germline V gives CDR1 MNHNS, CDR2 SASEGT. The CDR3 is 15 residues long. The V end lost 3 bases, the J end lost 3 bases, and 15 bases lay between the germline ends. CDR3 sequence reads: CASSDRGSGLYEQYF. The CDR3 DNA is TGTGCCAGCAGTGATAGGGGATCTGGGCTCTACGAGCAGTACTTC.

This rearrangement joins TRBV5-1 to TRBJ1-1, with 7 positions matching TRBD1. Germline V gives CDR1 SGHRS, CDR2 YFSETQ. The trim removed 4 bases at V and 5 bases at J, leaving 11 bases unmatched. The length of the CDR3 is 15 residues. The CDR3 reads CASSPQGGWRTEAFF. For the CDR3, the DNA is TGCGCCAGCAGCCCTCAGGGGGGATGGAGGACTGAAGCTTTCTTT.

This clone is a singleton in its sample. The V and J genes are TRBV27 and TRBJ2-3; 10 bases are shared with TRBD1. CDR1 and CDR2 (germline): MNHEY, SMNVEV (reference sequence). With 2 bases clipped from V and 0 bases from J, the junction kept 5 bases outside the gene matches. There are 17 residues in the CDR3. The CDR3 nucleotides are TGTGCCAGCAGTTTAAGGGACAGGGGATTTAGCACAGATACGCAGTATTTT. Amino acids: CASSLRDRGFSTDTQYF.

This chain joins TRBV15 and TRBJ2-5; the D is unclear. The CDR3 consists of 14 residues. The V and J ends lost 5 bases and 4 bases respectively, with 14 bases between them. From germline, CDR1 is LNHNV and CDR2 YYDKDF (reference sequence). Written as DNA, the CDR3 is TGTGCCACCAGCTTTCACGCGACGGCAGAGACCCAGTACTTC. Translation gives CATSFHATAETQYF.

This sequence joins TRBV5-5 and TRBJ2-7; D gene ambiguous. CDR1 SGHKS and CDR2 YYEKEE come from the germline V gene (reference sequence). The CDR3 sequence is 14 residues long. V was cut by 2 bases and J by 3 bases, with 12 bases left in between. CDR3 protein: CASSLLGMGYEQYF. The CDR3 coding sequence is TGTGCCAGCAGCTTACTTGGGATGGGCTACGAGCAGTACTTC. Based on the CDR3 plus reference TRBV5-5 and TRBJ2-7, the full variable domain is DAGVTQSPTHLIKTRGQQVTLRCSPISGHKSVSWYQQVLGQGPQFIFQYYEKEERGRGNFPDRFSARQFPNYSSELNVNALLLGDSALYLCASSLLGMGYEQYFGPGTRLTVT.

The chain employs TRBV19 and TRBJ1-5; tentative D call: TRBD1 (6 bases). CDR1 and CDR2 (germline): LNHDA, SQIVND (reference sequence). Trimming stripped 3 bases from V and 3 bases from J, with 15 bases between. The CDR3 runs to 16 residues. The CDR3 region is CASSIKQGMPNQPQHF. CDR3 DNA: TGTGCCAGTAGTATCAAGCAGGGGATGCCCAATCAGCCCCAGCATTTT.

A remark on this clone: Other DNA sequences in this sample translate to the same CDR3. The chain employs TRBV29-1 and TRBJ2-5, with D tentatively TRBD2 (6 bases). Germline V gene data show CDR1 as SQVTM and CDR2 as ANQGSEA. The CDR3 has 12 residues. V dropped 4 bases and J dropped 2 bases, with 8 bases sitting between them. The CDR3 loop is CSVAGGQETQYF. The CDR3 coding sequence is TGCAGCGTTGCCGGGGGACAAGAGACCCAGTACTTC.

This clone was counted only a few times. The sample carries other DNA sequences with the same CDR3. The CDR3 sequence is CASSANTGELFF. As DNA, the CDR3 is TGTGCCAGCAGCGCGAACACCGGGGAGCTGTTTTTT. V usage is TRBV9 and J usage is TRBJ2-2; no clear D. The CDR3 contains 12 residues. V was trimmed by 3 bases and J by 0 bases, leaving 0 bases between them. The germline V gene encodes CDR1 SGDLS and CDR2 YYNGEE.

The chain couples TRBV6-5 to TRBJ2-7; no reliable D call. Germline V lookup: CDR1 MNHEY, CDR2 SVGAGI. The CDR3 is 14 amino acids. The ends were cut back, 6 bases at V and 6 bases at J, with 18 bases in the middle. CDR3 sequence (DNA): TGTGCCAGCAGCCTCGGACGCCAAGGGCGCGAGCAGTACTTC. Translation gives CASSLGRQGREQYF.

V usage is TRBV27 and J usage is TRBJ2-1; tentative D call: TRBD1 (5 bases). Germline CDR1 MNHEY, CDR2 SMNVEV (reference sequence). The CDR3 has 18 residues. Trimming removed 7 bases from V and 3 bases from J, with 25 bases in between. CDR3 in amino acids: CASIRRQGNRQIYNEQFF. DNA for the CDR3: TGTGCCAGCATACGTCGTCAGGGAAACCGACAGATCTACAATGAGCAGTTCTTC.

The rearrangement links TRBV28 to TRBJ2-5; D is possibly TRBD2 (5 bases). CDR1 and CDR2 from the germline V gene are MDHEN and SYDVKM. The V end was cut by 3 bases, the J end by 2 bases, with 10 bases between. The CDR3 covers 14 residues. Written as DNA, the CDR3 is TGTGCCAGCAGTTTCGAGCGGAGACAAGAGACCCAGTACTTC. Residues: CASSFERRQETQYF.

The CDR3 loop reads CASSGVSATNEKLFF. As DNA, the CDR3 is TGTGCCAGCAGTGGCGTATCAGCAACTAATGAAAAACTGTTTTTT. This chain uses TRBV2 with TRBJ1-4, with D unresolved. The CDR3 totals 15 residues. Germline assignment: CDR1 SNHLY and CDR2 FYNNEI. V lost 4 bases and J 0 bases, leaving 9 bases between the germline ends.

V and J are TRBV5-4 and TRBJ2-5; TRBD1 matches 8 bases. The V segment lost 3 bases and the J segment 4 bases; nucleotides outside the gene matches: 2. Germline loops: CDR1 SGHNT, CDR2 YYREEE (reference sequence). The CDR3 covers 13 residues. CDR3 region: CASSSDRGETQYF. The CDR3 coding sequence is TGTGCCAGCAGCTCCGACAGGGGAGAGACCCAGTACTTC.

The gene calls are TRBV9 and TRBJ2-3; weak D call: TRBD2 (6 bases). Germline V CDR1 and CDR2: SGDLS, YYNGEE. Trimming left V 1 base short and J 5 bases short, with 17 bases between. CDR3 length equals 16 residues. CDR3 residues: CASSVSGRPEGDTQYF. CDR3 nucleotide sequence: TGTGCCAGCAGCGTATCTGGGAGGCCGGAGGGAGATACGCAGTATTTT.

This chain connects TRBV15 to TRBJ2-4, with 7 bases that match TRBD2. The V gene end was trimmed by 5 bases and the J gene end by 1 base; junction bases not matched to a gene: 8. The CDR3 runs to 16 residues. Germline CDR1 reads LNHNV; CDR2 reads YYDKDF (reference sequence). The CDR3 protein is CATSPSGAGAKNIQYF. In DNA, the CDR3 is TGTGCCACCAGCCCGAGCGGAGCGGGGGCCAAAAACATTCAGTACTTC.

The rearrangement uses TRBV10-3 and TRBJ2-5; a weak D match, TRBD1 (6 bases). The V and J ends lost 3 bases and 3 bases respectively, with 11 bases between them. This CDR3 is 14 amino acids long. Per germline, CDR1 ENHRY and CDR2 SYGVKD. CDR3 amino acids: CAISESQGKETQYF. CDR3 in DNA: TGTGCCATCAGTGAATCACAGGGAAAAGAGACCCAGTACTTC.

The chain joins TRBV9 to TRBJ1-2; D unclear. Trimming shortened V by 4 bases and J by 3 bases, and 10 bases separated the two germline ends. Germline CDR1 and CDR2: SGDLS and YYNGEE. This CDR3 region has 13 residues. CDR3: CASSMRSDYGYTF. CDR3 in DNA: TGTGCCAGCAGCATGCGGAGCGACTATGGCTACACCTTC.

The chain is built from TRBV25-1 and TRBJ1-5; D not certain. The CDR3 runs to 14 residues. V dropped 5 bases and J dropped 3 bases, with 11 bases sitting between them. Germline CDR1 reads MGHDK; CDR2 reads SYGVNS. CDR3 sequence: CASSKKEPNQPQHF. In DNA form, the CDR3 reads TGTGCCAGCAGTAAAAAGGAACCCAATCAGCCCCAGCATTTT. Using reference TRBV25-1 and TRBJ1-5 for the parts outside the CDR3, the full variable domain is EADIYQTPRYLVIGTGKKITLECSQTMGHDKMYWYQQDPGMELHLIHYSYGVNSTEKGDLSSESTVSRIRTEHFPLTLESARPSHTSQYLCASSKKEPNQPQHFGDGTRLSIL.